This T cell receptor (beta chain) comes out of a study of blood T cell repertoires in COVID-19 (dated by TCRdb to 2020 to 2021). Notes on the research overall: Samples covering the acute and convalescent phases of COVID-19 were provided by collaborators in the United States, Italy and Spain. The prospective study material was composed of cDNA or gDNA derived from T cells, B-cell-depleted T cells, or PBMCs. Deeply sampled blood TCRbeta repertoires from subjects exposed to, actively infected with, or recovered from COVID-19 were included in the dataset. The repertoires were released in a freely available public database intended as a resource for research on the immune response to SARS-CoV-2. The samples were drawn from two sources: the first 160 participants of the ongoing ImmuneRACE study, and 950 to 1,500 subjects contributed by 6 global collaborators. A de-identified subject ID, COVID-19 status, age in years and sex were almost always included in the sample metadata. Where available, HLA class I and class II types were obtained from metadata supplied by the sample provider rather than from assay-based typing.

TCRbeta CDR3 regions were amplified from genomic DNA using the immunoSEQ Assay, a bias-controlled multiplex PCR. As for the authors' bioinformatics: Nucleated cell counts per sample were estimated from amplification of reference gene primers within the assay. To quantify the absolute abundance of each unique TCRbeta CDR3 rearrangement, sequence reads were collapsed and filtered. For each sample, productive Simpson clonality was calculated by taking the square root of Simpson's diversity index across productive rearrangements. TCRdb provides this immuneACCESS table in a form limited to in-frame rearrangements. Some clones are lacking; in checked studies, under half of them reflect an unresolved V gene, and why the rest are absent is not known. V and J calls and clone size are given by that table; D and trimming were obtained from the DNA. The sample profile shows more than 250,000 clones; around 87% of them were found once. The ten largest clones represent 1% of the sample.

V is reduced by 3 bases and J by 7 bases, leaving a spacing of 12 bases between them. The CDR3 goes from the cysteine to the phenylalanine over 13 residues. The kept DNA is CDR3 alone, 39 bases in frame from the first base. The CDR1 and CDR2 encoded by the germline V gene are SGHAT and FQNNGV. On this clone: This receptor's antigen is unknown. Base-call qualities are not available, and no considerably larger clone is one nucleotide away.

Overall results and qualifications from the work: How much clinical and demographic metadata was included differed by source and by participant, and the metadata was provided uncurated.

The collaborating institutions used their own protocols to collect whole blood in K2EDTA tubes. For TCRbeta analysis, collaborator samples were shipped as frozen whole blood, as isolated PBMCs, or as DNA extracted from either sample type. The sequence was collected from a man between 45 and 60 years old with active or convalescent COVID-19. Sequences were obtained from peripheral blood. Here the chain combines TRBV11-2 and TRBJ1-2; possibly the D gene is TRBD1, per 5 matching bases. CDR3 reads: CASSFPGSRGYTF. The base sequence is TGTGCCAGCAGCTTCCCAGGGTCTCGTGGCTACACCTTC. Beyond the CDR3, the reference TRBV11-2 and TRBJ1-2 genes provide the residues; the full variable domain reads: EAGVAQSPRYKIIEKRQSVAFWCNPISGHATLYWYQQILGQGPKLLIQFQNNGVVDDSQLPKDRFSAERLKGVDSTLKIQPAKLEDSAVYLCASSFPGSRGYTFGSGTRLTVV.